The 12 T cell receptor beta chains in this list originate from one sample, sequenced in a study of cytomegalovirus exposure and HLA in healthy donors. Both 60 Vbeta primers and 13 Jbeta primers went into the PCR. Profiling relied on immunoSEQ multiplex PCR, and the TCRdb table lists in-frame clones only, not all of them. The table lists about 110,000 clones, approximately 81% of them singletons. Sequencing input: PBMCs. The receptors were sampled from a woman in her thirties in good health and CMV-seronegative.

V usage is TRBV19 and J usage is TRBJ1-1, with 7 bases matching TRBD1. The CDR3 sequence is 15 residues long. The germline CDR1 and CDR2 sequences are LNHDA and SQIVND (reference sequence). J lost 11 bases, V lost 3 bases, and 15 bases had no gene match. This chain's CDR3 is CASSILGTEGAGAFF. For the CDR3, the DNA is TGTGCCAGTAGTATCCTCGGGACTGAGGGGGCTGGGGCTTTCTTT.

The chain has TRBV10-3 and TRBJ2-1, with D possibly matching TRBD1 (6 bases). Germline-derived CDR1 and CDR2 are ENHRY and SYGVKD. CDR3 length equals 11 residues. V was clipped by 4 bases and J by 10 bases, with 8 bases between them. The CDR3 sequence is CAISADREQFF. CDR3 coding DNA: TGTGCCATCAGTGCTGACAGGGAGCAGTTCTTC.

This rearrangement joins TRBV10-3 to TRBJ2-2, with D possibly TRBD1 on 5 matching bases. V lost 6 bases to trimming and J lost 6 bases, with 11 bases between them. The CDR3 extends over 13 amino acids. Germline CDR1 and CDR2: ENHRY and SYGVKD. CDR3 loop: CAISKDMSGELFF. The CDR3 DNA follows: TGTGCCATCAGCAAGGACATGTCCGGGGAGCTGTTTTTT.

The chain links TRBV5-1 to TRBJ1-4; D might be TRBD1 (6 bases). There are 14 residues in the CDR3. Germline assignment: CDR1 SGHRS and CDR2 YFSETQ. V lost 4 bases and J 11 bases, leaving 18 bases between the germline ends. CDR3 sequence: CASSTGQEIGKLFF. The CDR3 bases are TGCGCCAGCAGCACGGGACAAGAAATTGGGAAACTGTTTTTT.

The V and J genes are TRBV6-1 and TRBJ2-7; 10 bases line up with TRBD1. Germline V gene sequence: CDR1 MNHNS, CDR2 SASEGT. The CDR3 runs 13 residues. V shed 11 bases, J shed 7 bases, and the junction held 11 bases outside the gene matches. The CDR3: CAGSDRGTGEQYF. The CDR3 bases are TGTGCCGGCTCGGACAGGGGGACGGGAGAGCAGTACTTC.

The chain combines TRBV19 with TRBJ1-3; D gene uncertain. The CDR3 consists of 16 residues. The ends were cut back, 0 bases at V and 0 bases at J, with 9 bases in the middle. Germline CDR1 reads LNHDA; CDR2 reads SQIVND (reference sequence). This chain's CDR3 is CASSIEESLSGNTIYF. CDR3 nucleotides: TGTGCCAGTAGTATAGAAGAAAGCCTCTCTGGAAACACCATATATTTT.

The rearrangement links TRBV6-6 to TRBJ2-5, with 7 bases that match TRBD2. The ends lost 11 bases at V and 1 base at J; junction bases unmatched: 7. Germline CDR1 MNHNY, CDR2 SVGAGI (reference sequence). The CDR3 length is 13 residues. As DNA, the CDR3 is TGTGCCTGTCCTAGCGGACTCCAAGAGACCCAGTACTTC. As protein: CACPSGLQETQYF.

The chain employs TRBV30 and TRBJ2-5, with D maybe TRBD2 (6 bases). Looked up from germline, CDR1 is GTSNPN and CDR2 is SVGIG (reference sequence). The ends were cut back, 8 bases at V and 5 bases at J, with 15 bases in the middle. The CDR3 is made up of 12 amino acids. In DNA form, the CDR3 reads TGTGCCCAGGCGGGTGGGAGGGAGACCCAGTACTTC. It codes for CAQAGGRETQYF.

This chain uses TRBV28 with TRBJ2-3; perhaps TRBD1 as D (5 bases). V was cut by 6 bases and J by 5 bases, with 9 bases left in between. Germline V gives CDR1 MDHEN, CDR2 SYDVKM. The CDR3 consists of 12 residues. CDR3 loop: CASSSGQDTQYF. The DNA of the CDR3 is TGTGCCAGCAGCTCAGGGCAAGATACGCAGTATTTT. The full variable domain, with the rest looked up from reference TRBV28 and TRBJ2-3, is DVKVTQSSRYLVKRTGEKVFLECVQDMDHENMFWYRQDPGLGLRLIYFSYDVKMKEKGDIPEGYSVSREKKERFSLILESASTNQTSMYLCASSSGQDTQYFGPGTRLTVL.

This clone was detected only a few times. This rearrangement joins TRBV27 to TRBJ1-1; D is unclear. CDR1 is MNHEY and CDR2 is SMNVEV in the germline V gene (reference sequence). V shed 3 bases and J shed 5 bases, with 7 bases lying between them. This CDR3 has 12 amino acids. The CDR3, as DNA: TGTGCCAGCAGTTTTATCGGGACTGAAGCTTTCTTT. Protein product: CASSFIGTEAFF.

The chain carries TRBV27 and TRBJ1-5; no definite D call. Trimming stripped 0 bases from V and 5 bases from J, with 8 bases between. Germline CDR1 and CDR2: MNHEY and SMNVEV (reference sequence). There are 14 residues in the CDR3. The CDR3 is CASSLSPLYQPQHF. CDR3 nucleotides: TGTGCCAGCAGTTTATCCCCACTGTATCAGCCCCAGCATTTT.

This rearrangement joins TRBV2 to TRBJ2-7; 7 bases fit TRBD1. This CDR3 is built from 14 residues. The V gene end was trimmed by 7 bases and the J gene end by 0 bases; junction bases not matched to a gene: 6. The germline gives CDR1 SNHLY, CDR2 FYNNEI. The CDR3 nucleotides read TGTGCCAGCATGAATAGGGACAGCTCCTACGAGCAGTACTTC. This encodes CASMNRDSSYEQYF.